Detailed here is one T cell receptor (beta chain). The antigen is undetermined. This record comes from a study of shared clonotypes between healthy human individuals. Whole-study context: The plates for each donor numbered three CD4 naive, three CD4 memory, two CD8 naive and one CD8 memory. The study, taken as a whole, reports: Rarefaction indicated that sorted-subset sequencing remained incomplete although depth was large. Among a handful of donors, roughly 5% of naive CD4 clonotypes were found in common.

Germline V lookup: CDR1 SGHAT, CDR2 FQNNGV. The CDR3 covers 14 residues. CD4+ cells underwent separation, giving CD45RA+ naive and CD45RA-negative memory subsets. Clones were read by immunoSEQ multiplex PCR, and TCRdb kept only the in-frame ones, dropping some. The table lists 180,000 or so clones, over 80% of them singletons, with 0.067% in the top ten. Sequenced material: naive CD4+ T cells sorted from blood. The subset is: CD45RA+ positively selected. This receptor was identified in a woman between 25 and 40 years old in good health. The chain has TRBV11-2 and TRBJ2-5, with D possibly being TRBD1 (5 bases). The end of the DNA aligns better with TRBJ2-7, so the J call may be wrong. DNA of the CDR3: TGTGCCAGCAGCTTAGAGCCCCAGGGTTCCGAGCAGTACTTC. Translated, it gives CASSLEPQGSEQYF.